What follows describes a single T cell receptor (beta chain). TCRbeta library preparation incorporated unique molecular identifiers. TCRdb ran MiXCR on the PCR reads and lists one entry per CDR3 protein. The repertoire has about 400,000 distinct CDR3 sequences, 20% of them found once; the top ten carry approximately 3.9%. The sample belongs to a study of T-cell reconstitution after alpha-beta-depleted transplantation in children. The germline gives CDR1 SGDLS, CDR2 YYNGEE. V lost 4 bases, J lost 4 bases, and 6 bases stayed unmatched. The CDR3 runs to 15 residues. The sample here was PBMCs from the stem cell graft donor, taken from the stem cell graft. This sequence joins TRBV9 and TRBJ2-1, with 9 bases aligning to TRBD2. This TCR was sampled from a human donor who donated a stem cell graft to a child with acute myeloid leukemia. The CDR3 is CASSHLAGVYNEQFF. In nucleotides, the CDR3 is TGTGCCAGCAGCCACTTAGCGGGAGTTTACAATGAGCAGTTCTTC. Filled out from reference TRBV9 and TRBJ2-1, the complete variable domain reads DSGVTQTPKHLITATGQRVTLRCSPRSGDLSVYWYQQSLDQGLQFLIQYYNGEERAKGNILERFSAQQFPDLHSELNLSSLELGDSALYFCASSHLAGVYNEQFFGPGTRLTVL.